The rows below give T cell receptor beta chains drawn from one sample of a study of early T cells in non-severe SARS-CoV-2 infection. TCRdb re-called the 5' RACE reads through MiXCR, storing one row per CDR3 protein. The sample lists about 38,000 distinct CDR3 sequences; under 5% were seen once. The sequencing sample was made of whole blood. These receptors were collected from an adult who was a healthcare worker with PCR-confirmed SARS-CoV-2 infection or an uninfected control (not recorded which). CDR3s include the opening cysteine and the closing phenylalanine or tryptophan. The D gene is left open where the match is weak. Some rows have no size entry. The others give once, few or many, or a class for an expanded clone.

d_gene	abundance	v_gene	j_gene	len	CDR3aa	CDR3nt
NA	many	TRBV6-2/TRBV6-3	TRBJ1-2	12	CASSLGNYGYTF	TGTGCCAGCAGTTTGGGTAACTATGGCTACACCTTC
NA	many	TRBV5-5	TRBJ1-4	15	CASSSPGPGREKLFF	TGTGCCAGCAGCTCACCGGGACCGGGGCGTGAAAAACTGTTTTTT
TRBD2	many	TRBV7-2	TRBJ2-5	15	CASSLYWGGKETQYF	TGTGCCAGCAGCTTATACTGGGGGGGGAAAGAGACCCAGTACTTC
NA	many	TRBV6-1	TRBJ1-1	11	CASRIPYEAFF	TGTGCCAGCCGCATTCCGTACGAAGCTTTCTTT
NA	many	TRBV5-1	TRBJ2-1	12	CASRDQYNEQFF	TGCGCCAGCAGGGACCAATACAATGAGCAGTTCTTC
NA	many	TRBV11-3	TRBJ2-2	15	CASSLGERGTGELFF	TGTGCCAGCAGCTTAGGGGAGAGGGGCACCGGGGAGCTGTTTTTT
NA	many	TRBV7-7	TRBJ2-2	16	CASSLVIGVGTGELFF	TGTGCCAGCAGCTTAGTCATCGGGGTTGGAACCGGGGAGCTGTTTTTT
NA	NA	TRBV10-2	TRBJ2-3	13	CASSARDPFTQYF	TGCGCCAGCAGTGCCAGGGATCCCTTTACGCAGTATTTT
NA	few	TRBV7-3	TRBJ2-4	16	CASSSNDQGRGNIQYF	TGTGCCAGCAGCTCAAATGACCAGGGTCGAGGAAACATTCAGTACTTC
NA	few	TRBV7-6	TRBJ2-2	14	CASSLEWAPGELFF	TGTGCCAGCAGCTTAGAATGGGCTCCCGGGGAGCTGTTTTTT
NA	many	TRBV6-6	TRBJ2-7	13	CASSYSSPTEQYF	TGTGCCAGCAGTTACTCCTCGCCGACCGAGCAGTACTTC
NA	NA	TRBV7-6	TRBJ2-5	13	CASSLRGSQTQYF	TGTGCCAGCAGCTTAAGAGGTTCGCAGACCCAGTACTTC
NA	many	TRBV5-4	TRBJ2-3	13	CASSLVTTDTQYF	TGTGCCAGCAGCTTGGTCACCACAGATACGCAGTATTTT
TRBD1	many	TRBV12-3/TRBV12-4	TRBJ2-7	12	CASSTGGYEQYF	TGTGCCAGCAGTACAGGGGGCTACGAGCAGTACTTC
TRBD1	many	TRBV4-1	TRBJ2-1	14	CASSQGDSGMEQFF	TGCGCCAGCAGCCAAGGGGACAGTGGGATGGAGCAGTTCTTC
NA	many	TRBV20-1	TRBJ1-1	15	CSAPPARRVNTEAFF	TGCAGTGCTCCACCGGCCAGGAGGGTGAACACTGAAGCTTTCTTT
TRBD1	NA	TRBV12-3/TRBV12-4	TRBJ2-5	14	CASSFRQGGETQYF	TGTGCCAGCAGTTTCCGACAGGGGGGGGAGACCCAGTACTTC
NA	many	TRBV15	TRBJ2-6	15	CATSRGGLGANVLTF	TGTGCCACCAGCAGAGGGGGGCTTGGGGCCAACGTCCTGACTTTC
NA	many	TRBV12-5	TRBJ1-1	15	CASGLVLSGVTEAFF	TGTGCTAGTGGTTTGGTACTTTCGGGGGTCACTGAAGCTTTCTTT
NA	NA	TRBV2	TRBJ1-2	16	CASSEPRWLADYGYTF	TGTGCCAGCAGTGAACCCCGCTGGCTTGCAGACTATGGCTACACCTTC
NA	many	TRBV5-5	TRBJ2-3	15	CASSLASVPTDTQYF	TGTGCCAGCAGCTTGGCTAGCGTACCGACAGATACGCAGTATTTT
NA	many	TRBV7-2	TRBJ1-6	16	CASSPRNPGLNSPLHF	TGTGCCAGCAGTCCTCGGAATCCGGGGCTAAATTCACCCCTCCACTTT
NA	many	TRBV29-1	TRBJ2-2	11	CSRTGTGELFF	TGCAGTCGAACGGGCACCGGGGAGCTGTTTTTT
NA	many	TRBV5-1	TRBJ2-7	13	CASSFEQHYEQYF	TGCGCCAGCAGCTTTGAACAGCATTACGAGCAGTACTTC
NA	many	TRBV20-1	TRBJ2-1	12	CSAIRDINEQFF	TGCAGTGCTATAAGGGACATCAATGAGCAGTTCTTC
NA	many	TRBV12-5	TRBJ1-2	14	CASGLSRNNYGYTF	TGTGCTAGTGGTTTGTCTCGGAATAACTATGGCTACACCTTC
TRBD1	NA	TRBV14	TRBJ1-2	14	CASSRLAGGFGYTF	TGTGCCAGCAGCCGCTTGGCAGGGGGCTTTGGCTACACCTTC
NA	NA	TRBV5-8	TRBJ2-7	14	CASNTRDKTYEQYF	TGTGCCAGCAACACCAGGGATAAAACCTACGAGCAGTACTTC
NA	NA	TRBV7-9	TRBJ1-1	12	CASSLGRAEAFF	TGTGCCAGCAGCTTAGGAAGGGCTGAAGCTTTCTTT
NA	many	TRBV7-9	TRBJ2-1	15	CASSSFSGVLNEQFF	TGTGCCAGCAGCAGTTTCTCGGGGGTCCTCAATGAGCAGTTCTTC
TRBD1	many	TRBV12-3/TRBV12-4	TRBJ1-1	14	CASKTRGKNTEAFF	TGTGCCAGCAAAACCAGGGGGAAGAACACTGAAGCTTTCTTT
TRBD1	many	TRBV29-1	TRBJ1-2	13	CSVDQDRGYGYTF	TGCAGCGTTGACCAGGACAGGGGCTATGGCTACACCTTC
NA	many	TRBV20-1	TRBJ1-3	14	CSAVSYSSGNTIYF	TGCAGTGCCGTTTCTTACAGCTCTGGAAACACCATATATTTT
NA	many	TRBV30	TRBJ1-5	14	CAWSAGTTDQPQHF	TGTGCCTGGAGTGCCGGGACTACAGATCAGCCCCAGCATTTT
NA	many	TRBV20-1	TRBJ2-5	11	CRAEHQETQYF	TGCAGAGCAGAACACCAAGAGACCCAGTACTTC
NA	many	TRBV5-1	TRBJ2-5	15	CASSLRQGTGETQYF	TGCGCCAGCAGCTTGAGGCAGGGGACCGGAGAGACCCAGTACTTC
NA	many	TRBV12-3/TRBV12-4	TRBJ2-7	13	CASSLPQAYEQYF	TGTGCCAGCAGTTTACCACAGGCGTACGAGCAGTACTTC
NA	many	TRBV7-9	TRBJ1-4	11	CASSYREKLFF	TGTGCCAGCAGCTACCGGGAAAAACTGTTTTTT
NA	few	TRBV5-1	TRBJ1-1	15	CASSLVGGLNTEAFF	TGCGCCAGCAGCTTGGTTGGCGGATTGAACACTGAAGCTTTCTTT
NA	few	TRBV7-9	TRBJ2-5	14	CASTRAVGLETQYF	TGTGCCAGCACCCGAGCGGTCGGTTTGGAGACCCAGTACTTC
NA	many	TRBV10-3	TRBJ1-1	13	CAIRETRNTEAFF	TGTGCCATCAGGGAGACAAGGAACACTGAAGCTTTCTTT
NA	many	TRBV5-4	TRBJ2-1	15	CASSPRAGPGNEQFF	TGTGCCAGCAGCCCCCGTGCGGGGCCGGGTAATGAGCAGTTCTTC
TRBD1	many	TRBV5-1	TRBJ2-5	15	CASSFGTGRQETQYF	TGCGCCAGCAGCTTTGGGACAGGGAGACAAGAGACCCAGTACTTC
TRBD2	many	TRBV12-3/TRBV12-4	TRBJ2-1	15	CASSASGGAGNEQFF	TGTGCCAGCAGTGCCAGCGGGGGGGCAGGGAATGAGCAGTTCTTC
NA	many	TRBV29-1	TRBJ2-1	12	CSVEEARREQFF	TGCAGCGTTGAAGAGGCGCGGCGGGAGCAGTTCTTC
NA	few	TRBV2	TRBJ2-3	11	CASLGADTQYF	TGTGCCAGCCTGGGAGCGGATACGCAGTATTTT
NA	many	TRBV7-9	TRBJ2-3	12	CASSQAGDTQYF	TGTGCCAGCAGCCAAGCAGGGGATACGCAGTATTTT
NA	many	TRBV6-4	TRBJ2-5	14	CASSEARGLETQYF	TGTGCCAGCAGTGAAGCGAGGGGGTTGGAGACCCAGTACTTC
NA	many	TRBV7-3	TRBJ2-2	12	CASSSNGGELFF	TGTGCCAGCAGCTCAAACGGCGGGGAGCTGTTTTTT
TRBD2	few	TRBV12-3/TRBV12-4	TRBJ2-3	14	CASRRGGPLNTQYF	TGTGCCAGCAGGCGGGGGGGGCCTTTAAATACGCAGTATTTT
NA	NA	TRBV12-5	TRBJ1-6	14	CASALTGDNSPLHF	TGTGCTAGTGCCTTGACAGGAGATAATTCACCCCTCCACTTT
TRBD1	many	TRBV7-3	TRBJ2-1	15	CASSLVRGHYNEQFF	TGTGCCAGCAGCTTAGTCAGGGGGCACTACAATGAGCAGTTCTTC
NA	many	TRBV11-1	TRBJ1-2	12	CASSPLNYGYTF	TGTGCCAGCAGCCCACTTAACTATGGCTACACCTTC
NA	NA	TRBV12-3/TRBV12-4	TRBJ2-2	14	CASSSFRATGELFF	TGTGCCAGCAGTTCTTTCAGGGCCACCGGGGAGCTGTTTTTT